This T cell receptor (beta chain) was documented in a study of early T cells in non-severe SARS-CoV-2 infection. This clonotype was seen many times. Germline CDR1 SGHNT, CDR2 YENEEA. This CDR3 spans 14 amino acids. V was shortened by 4 bases and J by 0 bases, with 9 bases between the two germline ends. TCRdb fed the 5' RACE reads into MiXCR, producing one record per CDR3 protein. The table has over 50,000 distinct CDR3 sequences, about 12% seen once. The material sequenced was whole blood. The rearrangement links TRBV11-3 to TRBJ1-1; possibly TRBD1 for D (6 bases). This TCR was sampled from an adult who was a healthcare worker with PCR-confirmed SARS-CoV-2 infection or an uninfected control (not recorded which). In DNA form, the CDR3 reads TGTGCCAGCAGCTCTGGGGGGCTGAACACTGAAGCTTTCTTT. As protein: CASSSGGLNTEAFF.